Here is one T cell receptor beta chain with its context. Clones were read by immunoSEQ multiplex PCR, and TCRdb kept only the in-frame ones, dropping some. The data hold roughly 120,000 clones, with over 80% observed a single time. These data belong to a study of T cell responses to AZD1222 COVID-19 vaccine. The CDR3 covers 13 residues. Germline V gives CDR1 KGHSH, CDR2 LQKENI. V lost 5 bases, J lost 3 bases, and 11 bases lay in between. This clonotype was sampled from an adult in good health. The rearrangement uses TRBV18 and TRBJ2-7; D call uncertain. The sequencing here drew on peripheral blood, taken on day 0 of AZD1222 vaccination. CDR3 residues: CASSSPAFYEQYF. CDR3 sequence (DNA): TGTGCCAGCTCATCCCCTGCCTTCTACGAGCAGTACTTC. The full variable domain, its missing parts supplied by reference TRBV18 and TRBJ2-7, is NAGVMQNPRHLVRRRGQEARLRCSPMKGHSHVYWYRQLPEEGLKFMVYLQKENIIDESGMPKERFSAEFPKEGPSILRIQQVVRGDSAAYFCASSSPAFYEQYFGPGTRLTVT.